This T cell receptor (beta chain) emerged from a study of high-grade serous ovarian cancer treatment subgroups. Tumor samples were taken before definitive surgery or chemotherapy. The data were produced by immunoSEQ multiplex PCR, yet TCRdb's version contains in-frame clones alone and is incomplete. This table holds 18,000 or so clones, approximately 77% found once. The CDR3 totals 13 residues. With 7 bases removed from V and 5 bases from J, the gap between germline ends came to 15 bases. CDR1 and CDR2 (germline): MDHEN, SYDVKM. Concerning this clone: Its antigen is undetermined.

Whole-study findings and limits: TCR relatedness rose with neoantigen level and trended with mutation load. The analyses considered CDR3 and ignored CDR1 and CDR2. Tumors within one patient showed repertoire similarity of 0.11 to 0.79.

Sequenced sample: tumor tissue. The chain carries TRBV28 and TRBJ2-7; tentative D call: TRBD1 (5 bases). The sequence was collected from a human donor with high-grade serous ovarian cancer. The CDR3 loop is CASTLGPVDEQYF. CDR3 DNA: TGTGCCAGCACCCTGGGGCCTGTAGACGAGCAGTACTTC.